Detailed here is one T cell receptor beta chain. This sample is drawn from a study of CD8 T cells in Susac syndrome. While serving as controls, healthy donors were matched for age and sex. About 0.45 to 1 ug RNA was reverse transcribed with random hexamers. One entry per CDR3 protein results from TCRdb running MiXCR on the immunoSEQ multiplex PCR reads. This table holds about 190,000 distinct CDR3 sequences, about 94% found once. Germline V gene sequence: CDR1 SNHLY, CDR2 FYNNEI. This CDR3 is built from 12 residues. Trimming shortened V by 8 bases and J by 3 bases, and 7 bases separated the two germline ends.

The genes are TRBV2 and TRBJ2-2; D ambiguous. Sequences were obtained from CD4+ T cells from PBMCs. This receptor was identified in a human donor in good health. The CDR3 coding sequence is TGTGCCAGCGGAAGGGACACCGGGGAGCTGTTTTTT. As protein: CASGRDTGELFF.